This T cell receptor beta chain was sequenced during a study of shared clonotypes between healthy human individuals. Genomic DNA of every subset was divided equally among multiple immunoSEQ plates. Some clones are missing from TCRdb's copy, which holds only in-frame ones; the method was immunoSEQ multiplex PCR. The profile shows around 2,000,000 clones, around 93% of them singletons. The naive CD8 population came from CD45RO-negative cells selected for CCR7, without terminally differentiated effector memory CD45RA+ cells. Sequencing was done on a sample of naive CD8+ T cells from PBMCs. This receptor was taken from a man younger than 30 in good health. Some clones in this sample may be carry-over from other donors' samples.

The CDR3 loop is CASSDRGGNNEQFF. For the CDR3, the DNA is TGTGCCAGCAGTGATCGCGGAGGGAACAATGAGCAGTTCTTC. The chain couples TRBV25-1 to TRBJ2-1; perhaps TRBD2 as D (6 bases). This CDR3 is built from 14 residues. Germline CDR1 and CDR2: MGHDK and SYGVNS. V was clipped by 3 bases and J by 5 bases, with 11 bases between them.